This T cell receptor beta chain stems from a study of identical twins (TCRdb year 2016). For context, the study as a whole: To test whether fetal clonotypes persist, this study deep-sequenced TCR alpha and beta repertoires from monozygotic twins, from unrelated adults of various ages, and from cord blood. To rule out contamination, the twin experiments were replicated at different times with different library preparation protocols.

A note on this clonotype: Its specific antigen is unknown. No much larger clone exists at a distance of one base, and base qualities are not known.

Libraries were made using 5' RACE. TCRdb lists the instrument as Illumina HiSeq 2000. Template switching introduced a universal primer binding site; the final cDNA contained a unique molecular identifier, enabling accurate counting of TCR cDNA molecules. Specific primers in the conserved constant-segment region were used to synthesize first-strand cDNA for TCR alpha and beta chains. To control for contamination, each cDNA library was double barcoded with a SMART-Mk sample barcode plus Illumina barcodes. TruSeq adapter sequences along with Illumina sample barcodes were introduced in two successive PCR steps. The Illumina HiSeq platform was used with custom primers to sequence TCR alpha and beta cDNA libraries. Per the source publication's procedure: MiGEC was used to process raw reads and extract unique molecular identifiers, and MiXCR was used to find CDR3 positions. Recombination models were inferred per individual with the repgenHMM and IGoR tools using an EM algorithm. Shared clonotypes were analyzed with the tcR package in R, and sharing was normalized by the product of cloneset sizes. To study raw recombination free of thymic and clonal selection effects, out-of-frame nonproductive sequences were analyzed. Clones were called with MiXCR by TCRdb after fastp trimmed the public reads at Q25, and only in-frame beta chains were retained. Each entry is one CDR3 protein sequence, shown with its most common DNA and genes. These V and J calls originate from TCRdb's pipeline instead of the authors' own analysis. The sample table shows hundreds of thousands of distinct CDR3 sequences, and around 20% are seen once. Roughly 4% of the sample belongs to the ten largest clones.

Findings and caveats that apply to the study as a whole: Invariant T cells such as MAIT and iNKT could partly confound zero-insertion analyses, although diverse VJ usage argued against such confounding for most clonotypes. Recombination models systematically underestimated out-of-frame TCR alpha sharing in monozygotic twins but agreed with sharing between unrelated individuals. Conclusions relied on cross-sectional statistical analysis, since the same donors could not be followed over many years. Fewer insertions were carried by abundant cord blood beta clonotypes; a weaker similar trend was observed in young adult naive repertoires, while no such trend was observed in memory repertoires. A weaker excess of twin sharing was found in beta out-of-frame sequences because the signal-to-noise ratio was lowered by fewer shared sequences. Compared with coincidental sharing between unrelated individuals, out-of-frame TCR alpha sequences shared between twins showed an excess of sequences with low generation probability.

There are 12 amino acids in the CDR3, from cysteine to phenylalanine inclusive. Only the CDR3 DNA is retained, 36 bases long and in frame from the first base. CDR1 and CDR2, looked up from the germline V gene, are SGHRS and YFSETQ. Deletion took 5 bases off V and 7 bases off J, with a span of 10 bases between the germline ends. All donors were healthy Caucasians. Three pairs of female monozygotic twins, all aged 18 to 29 years, made up the twin cohort. Peripheral blood mononuclear cells were used as the source from which RNA for TCR libraries was isolated. These sequences were also reported in another study, on T cells expressing NK-cell markers. As the second paper documents: In sorted CD3+CD56+NKG2C+, CD3+CD56+NKG2C- and CD3+CD56-NKG2C+ T-cell subsets from several donors, TCR beta-chain repertoires were profiled. Among the eight sequenced donors, only one was HCMV-seronegative, while the other seven were HCMV-seropositive. To restrict sorting to alphabetaTCR-expressing T cells, an anti-gammadeltaTCR antibody was added in several experiments. In 5 to 7 donors, the dominant CD3+CD56+NKG2C+ clonotypes ranked among the top 10 CD8+ clonotypes, making up roughly 1.0-7.0% of CD8+ T cells. Those dominant clonotypes were again the most abundant among CD3+CD56-NKG2C+ cells in a handful of donors, at about 25-60.1%. Whether the expanded NKG2C-expressing T cell clones were specific for HCMV antigens was left unclear. The study sequenced eight donors, all healthy volunteers chosen at random: three men and five women. To determine HCMV serostatus, a commercial ELISA kit was used to detect HCMV-specific IgG in serum. For a handful of donors, unsorted PBMC were also used to sequence bulk peripheral blood T-cell repertoires. Reads were demultiplexed and grouped by UMI with MIGEC, and clonotypes were assembled and quantified with MiTCR. To remove erroneous sequences, TCR cDNA sequences were retained only when supported by two or more reads. Downstream repertoire analysis used the tcR package, and clonotypes were matched across fractions by CDR3 nucleotide sequence plus V segment. Antigen specificity was annotated against VDJdb with VDJmatch, allowing one amino acid substitution in CDR3.

The sequence came from a woman between 18 and 29 years old in good health. The sample was PBMCs. The chain is assembled from TRBV5-1 and TRBJ2-1, with the identity of the D gene unclear. The CDR3 protein is CASRSRSNEQFF. The bases are TGCGCCAGCAGGTCGCGGTCGAATGAGCAGTTCTTC.